Presented here are 15 T cell receptor beta chains from one specimen sequenced in a study of Ad26.COV2.S vaccination and SARS-CoV-2 variants. The data were produced by immunoSEQ multiplex PCR, yet TCRdb's version contains in-frame clones alone and is incomplete. The sample contains 350,000 to 500,000 clones, 75% to 95% of which appear only once. The treatment: around 19 received Ad26.COV2.S at low or high dose, single or two shots; several received placebo; per-sample allocation not given. Sampling was performed 63 days after the first vaccine or placebo injection. The input for sequencing was peripheral blood, taken in a trial of Ad26.COV2.S vaccine versus placebo. Every receptor here comes from a person aged 18-65 years who received the Ad26.COV2.S COVID-19 vaccine or a placebo.

The V and J genes are TRBV9 and TRBJ1-1; D uncertain. Looked up from germline, CDR1 is SGDLS and CDR2 is YYNGEE. Trimming removed 4 bases from V and 7 bases from J, with 14 bases in between. The CDR3 contains 13 residues. CDR3 DNA: TGTGCCAGCAGCAGGAGAACCGGGGTTGAAGCTTTCTTT. Its translation: CASSRRTGVEAFF.

The chain combines TRBV23-1 with TRBJ2-7, with unresolved D. TRBV23-1 is recorded as an ORF, its role being uncertain. V lost 2 bases and J lost 3, with 17 bases in between. The CDR3 is 16 amino acids. The CDR3 sequence: CASSQIIGGEHYEQYF. The CDR3, as DNA: TGCGCCAGCAGTCAAATAATAGGTGGGGAACACTACGAGCAGTACTTC.

This clone was observed once. The chain employs TRBV6-5 and TRBJ1-1; a weak D match, TRBD1 (5 bases). CDR3 length: 15 amino acids. Trimming stripped 6 bases from V and 2 bases from J, with 16 bases between. The germline gives CDR1 MNHEY, CDR2 SVGAGI. CDR3 coding DNA: TGTGCCAGCAGGAAATTCGAGGGGATTAACACTGAAGCTTTCTTT. Amino acids: CASRKFEGINTEAFF.

The V gene is TRBV19, the J gene TRBJ2-1, with 12 bases fitting TRBD2. The germline CDR1 and CDR2 sequences are LNHDA and SQIVND (reference sequence). The length of the CDR3 is 18 residues. V was clipped by 3 bases and J by 0 bases; unmatched bases: 6. CDR3: CASSIGLAGGTSYNEQFF. The CDR3, as DNA: TGTGCCAGTAGTATTGGGCTAGCGGGAGGGACCTCCTACAATGAGCAGTTCTTC.

The chain links TRBV9 to TRBJ2-2; 10 bases are shared with TRBD2. From germline, CDR1 is SGDLS and CDR2 YYNGEE. The CDR3 runs to 17 residues. V was pared by 1 base and J by 3 bases, with 6 bases of the junction left unmatched. This CDR3 reads CASSVLAGELDTGELFF. The CDR3, as DNA: TGTGCCAGCAGCGTACTAGCGGGGGAGTTGGACACCGGGGAGCTGTTTTTT. The entire variable domain, with the rest obtained from reference TRBV9 and TRBJ2-2, is as follows: DSGVTQTPKHLITATGQRVTLRCSPRSGDLSVYWYQQSLDQGLQFLIQYYNGEERAKGNILERFSAQQFPDLHSELNLSSLELGDSALYFCASSVLAGELDTGELFFGEGSRLTVL.

The rearrangement uses TRBV27 and TRBJ2-7, with 10 bases that match TRBD2. Unmatched junction bases numbered 4, after V lost 6 bases and J lost 5 bases. CDR3 length equals 13 residues. Germline CDR1 reads MNHEY; CDR2 reads SMNVEV (reference sequence). In nucleotides, the CDR3 is TGTGCCAGCAGCCCTAGCGGGAGCAACGAGCAGTACTTC. Its translation is CASSPSGSNEQYF.

The J gene is TRBJ2-5, the V gene TRBV9; TRBD2 matches at 7 bases. This CDR3 contains 15 residues. The V and J ends lost 0 bases and 4 bases, in that order; junction bases with no gene match: 6. The germline CDR1 and CDR2 sequences are SGDLS and YYNGEE. Here the CDR3 reads CASSVGGLVGETQYF. The CDR3 DNA reads TGTGCCAGCAGCGTAGGAGGACTAGTCGGAGAGACCCAGTACTTC.

This chain links TRBV10-3 with TRBJ2-3; TRBD2 agrees at 10 bases. There are 16 residues in the CDR3. Germline assignment: CDR1 ENHRY and CDR2 SYGVKD. With V trimmed by 3 bases and J by 4 bases, 7 bases remained unmatched. In DNA form, the CDR3 reads TGTGCCATCAGTGACCCAGGGAGCGGGAGGGCAGATACGCAGTATTTT. Protein: CAISDPGSGRADTQYF.

The chain has TRBV7-9 and TRBJ2-2; D possibly corresponds to TRBD2 (5 bases). CDR1 and CDR2 (germline): SEHNR, FQNEAQ (reference sequence). The germline V and J ends were trimmed by 1 base and 1 base, with 10 bases remaining between them. The CDR3 length is 16 residues. The CDR3 reads CASSLGATRNTGELFF. Here the CDR3 DNA reads TGTGCCAGCAGCTTAGGGGCTACTAGGAACACCGGGGAGCTGTTTTTT.

The CDR3 nucleotides read TGTGCCAGCAGCTTAGCGTCTAGCGGGTTGTACGTAGATACGCAGTATTTT. Its protein is CASSLASSGLYVDTQYF. This sequence joins TRBV7-6 and TRBJ2-3; TRBD2 matches at 8 bases. With V trimmed by 0 bases and J by 5 bases, 10 bases remained unmatched. Germline lookup yields CDR1 SGHVS and CDR2 FNYEAQ. CDR3 size: 17 residues. Together with reference TRBV7-6 and TRBJ2-3, the CDR3 gives the full variable domain: GAGVSQSPRYKVTKRGQDVALRCDPISGHVSLYWYRQALGQGPEFLTYFNYEAQQDKSGLPNDRFSAERPEGSISTLTIQRTEQRDSAMYRCASSLASSGLYVDTQYFGPGTRLTVL.

The chain carries TRBV3-1 (or the pseudogene TRBV3-2) and TRBJ2-7; weak D call: TRBD1 (6 bases). The CDR3 spans 15 residues. Germline V gives CDR1 LGHDT, CDR2 YNNKEL (reference sequence). With 6 bases removed from V and 0 bases from J, the gap between germline ends came to 15 bases. The CDR3 coding sequence is TGTGCCAGCAGTCCGGGACACTTTAGCTCCTACGAGCAGTACTTC. It translates to CASSPGHFSSYEQYF.

The chain combines TRBV7-3 with TRBJ2-1; D call uncertain. Germline V CDR1 and CDR2: SGHTA, FQGTGA. CDR3 length: 13 residues. The V end was cut by 2 bases, the J end by 9 bases, with 11 bases between. The CDR3 here is CASSLAVLGEQFF. The CDR3 DNA reads as TGTGCCAGCAGCTTAGCTGTTTTAGGTGAGCAGTTCTTC.

V usage is TRBV7-2 and J usage is TRBJ2-7; the D call may be TRBD1 or TRBD2 (6 bases each). The V end was cut by 4 bases, the J end by 6 bases, with 10 bases between. The CDR3 length is 12 residues. Germline V lookup: CDR1 SGHTA, CDR2 FQGNSA. CDR3 DNA sequence: TGTGCCAGCAGCTGGGGGGCCCTCGAGCAGTACTTC. It codes for CASSWGALEQYF.

The J gene is TRBJ1-1, the V gene TRBV7-3, with D maybe TRBD1 (5 bases). The length of the CDR3 is 14 residues. Germline CDR1 is SGHTA and CDR2 is FQGTGA. V shed 2 bases and J shed 2 bases, with 9 bases lying between them. CDR3 sequence reads: CASSLFGGNTEAFF. CDR3 in DNA: TGTGCCAGCAGCTTATTCGGGGGTAACACTGAAGCTTTCTTT.

This chain connects TRBV28 to TRBJ2-2, with D hard to call. The germline gives CDR1 MDHEN, CDR2 SYDVKM. There are 17 residues in the CDR3. Trimming removed 4 bases from V and 2 bases from J, with 17 bases in between. This CDR3 reads CASSSYSGLGNTGELFF. CDR3 nucleotide sequence: TGTGCCAGCAGTTCTTACTCGGGCCTAGGAAACACCGGGGAGCTGTTTTTT.